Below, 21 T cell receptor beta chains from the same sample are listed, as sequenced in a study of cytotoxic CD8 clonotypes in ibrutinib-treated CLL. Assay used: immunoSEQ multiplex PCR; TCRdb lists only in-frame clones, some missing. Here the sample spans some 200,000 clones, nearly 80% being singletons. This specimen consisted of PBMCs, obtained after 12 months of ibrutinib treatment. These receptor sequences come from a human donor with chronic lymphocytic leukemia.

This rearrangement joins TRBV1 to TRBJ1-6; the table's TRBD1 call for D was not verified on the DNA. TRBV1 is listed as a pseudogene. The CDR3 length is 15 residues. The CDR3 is CTSSLAGHYNSPLHF. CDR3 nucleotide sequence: TGCACCAGCAGCCTGGCAGGCCACTATAATTCACCCCTCCACTTT.

The CDR3 sequence is CASSLGLAGGLYEQYF. CDR3 DNA: TGCGCCAGCAGCTTGGGGCTAGCGGGAGGGCTGTACGAGCAGTACTTC. This rearrangement joins TRBV5-1 to TRBJ2-7, with 12 positions matching TRBD2. Unmatched junction bases numbered 5, after V lost 0 bases and J lost 4 bases. The length of the CDR3 is 16 residues. CDR1 is SGHRS and CDR2 is YFSETQ in the germline V gene. Full variable domain (remainder filled in from reference TRBV5-1 and TRBJ2-7): KAGVTQTPRYLIKTRGQQVTLSCSPISGHRSVSWYQQTPGQGLQFLFEYFSETQRNKGNFPGRFSGRQFSNSRSEMNVSTLELGDSALYLCASSLGLAGGLYEQYFGPGTRLTVT.

The CDR3 loop is CASSLGVAFGQPQHF. For the CDR3, the DNA is TGTGCCAGCAGCTTAGGGGTTGCATTTGGGCAGCCCCAGCATTTT. The V call is TRBV5-8, the J call TRBJ1-5, with D perhaps TRBD1 (5 bases). V dropped 2 bases and J dropped 7 bases, with 16 bases sitting between them. The germline V gene has CDR1 SGHTS and CDR2 YDEGEE. The CDR3 covers 15 residues.

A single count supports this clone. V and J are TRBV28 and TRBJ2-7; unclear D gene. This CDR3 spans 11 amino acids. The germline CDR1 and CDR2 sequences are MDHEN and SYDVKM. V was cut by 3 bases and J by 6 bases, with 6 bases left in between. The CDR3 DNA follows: TGTGCCAGCAGTTTCTCTGGCGAGCAGTACTTC. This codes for CASSFSGEQYF.

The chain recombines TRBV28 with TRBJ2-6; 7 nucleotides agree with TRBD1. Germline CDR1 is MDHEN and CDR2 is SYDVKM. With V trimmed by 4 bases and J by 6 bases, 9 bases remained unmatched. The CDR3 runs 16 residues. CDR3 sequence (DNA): TGTGCCAGCAGTTCGCAGGGGACAGTCTCGGCCAACGTCCTGACTTTC. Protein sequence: CASSSQGTVSANVLTF. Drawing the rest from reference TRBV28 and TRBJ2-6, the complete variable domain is DVKVTQSSRYLVKRTGEKVFLECVQDMDHENMFWYRQDPGLGLRLIYFSYDVKMKEKGDIPEGYSVSREKKERFSLILESASTNQTSMYLCASSSQGTVSANVLTFGAGSRLTVL.

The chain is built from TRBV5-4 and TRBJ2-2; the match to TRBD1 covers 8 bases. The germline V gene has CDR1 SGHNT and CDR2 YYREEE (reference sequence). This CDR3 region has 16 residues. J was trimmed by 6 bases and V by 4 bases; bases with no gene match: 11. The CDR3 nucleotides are TGTGCCAGCAGCCCCGGACAGGGCGAAAGGGCCGGGGAGCTGTTTTTT. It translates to CASSPGQGERAGELFF.

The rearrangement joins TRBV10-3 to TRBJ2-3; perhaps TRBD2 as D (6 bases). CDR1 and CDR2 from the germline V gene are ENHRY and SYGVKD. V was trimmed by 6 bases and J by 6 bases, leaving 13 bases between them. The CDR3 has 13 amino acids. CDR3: CAIREGILDTQYF. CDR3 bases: TGTGCCATCAGGGAGGGGATTTTGGATACGCAGTATTTT.

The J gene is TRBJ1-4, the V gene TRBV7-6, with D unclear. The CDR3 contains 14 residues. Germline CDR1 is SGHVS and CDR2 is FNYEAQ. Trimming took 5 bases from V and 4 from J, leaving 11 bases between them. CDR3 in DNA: TGTGCCAGCAGCCCTAGGCCGATTAATGAAAAACTGTTTTTT. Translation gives CASSPRPINEKLFF. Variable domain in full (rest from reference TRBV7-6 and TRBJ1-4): GAGVSQSPRYKVTKRGQDVALRCDPISGHVSLYWYRQALGQGPEFLTYFNYEAQQDKSGLPNDRFSAERPEGSISTLTIQRTEQRDSAMYRCASSPRPINEKLFFGSGTQLSVL.

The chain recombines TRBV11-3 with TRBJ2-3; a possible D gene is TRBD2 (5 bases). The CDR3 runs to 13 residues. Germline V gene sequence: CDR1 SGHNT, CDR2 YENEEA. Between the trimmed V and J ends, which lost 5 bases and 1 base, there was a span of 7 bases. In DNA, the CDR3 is TGTGCCAGCAGCCTAGCCGGCACAGATACGCAGTATTTT. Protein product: CASSLAGTDTQYF.

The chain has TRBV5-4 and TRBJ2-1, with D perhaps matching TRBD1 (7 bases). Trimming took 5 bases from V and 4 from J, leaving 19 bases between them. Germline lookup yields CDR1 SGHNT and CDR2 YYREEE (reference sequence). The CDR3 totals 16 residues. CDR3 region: CASRSTAGQHYNEQFF. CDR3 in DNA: TGTGCCAGCAGATCCACTGCGGGACAGCATTACAATGAGCAGTTCTTC.

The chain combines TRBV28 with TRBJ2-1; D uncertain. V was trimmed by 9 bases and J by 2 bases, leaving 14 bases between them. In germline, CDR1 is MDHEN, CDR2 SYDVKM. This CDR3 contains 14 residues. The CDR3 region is CASGGSDPYNEQFF. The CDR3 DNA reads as TGTGCCAGTGGTGGGTCGGACCCCTACAATGAGCAGTTCTTC.

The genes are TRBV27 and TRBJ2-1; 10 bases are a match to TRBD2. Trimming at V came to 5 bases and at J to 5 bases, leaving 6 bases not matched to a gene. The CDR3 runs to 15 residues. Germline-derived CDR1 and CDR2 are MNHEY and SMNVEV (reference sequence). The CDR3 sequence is CASSHGLAAHNEQFF. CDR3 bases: TGTGCCAGCAGTCACGGACTAGCGGCCCACAATGAGCAGTTCTTC.

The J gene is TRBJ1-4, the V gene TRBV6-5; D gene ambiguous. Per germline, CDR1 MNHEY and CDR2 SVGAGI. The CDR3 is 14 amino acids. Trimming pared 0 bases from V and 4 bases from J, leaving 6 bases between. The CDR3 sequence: CASSYSRVNEKLFF. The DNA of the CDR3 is TGTGCCAGCAGTTACTCGCGGGTTAATGAAAAACTGTTTTTT.

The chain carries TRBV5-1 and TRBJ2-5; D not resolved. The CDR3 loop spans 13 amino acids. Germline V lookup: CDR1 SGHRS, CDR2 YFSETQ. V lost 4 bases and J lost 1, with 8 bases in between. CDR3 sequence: CASSPPGQETQYF. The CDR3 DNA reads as TGCGCCAGCAGCCCGCCGGGCCAAGAGACCCAGTACTTC.

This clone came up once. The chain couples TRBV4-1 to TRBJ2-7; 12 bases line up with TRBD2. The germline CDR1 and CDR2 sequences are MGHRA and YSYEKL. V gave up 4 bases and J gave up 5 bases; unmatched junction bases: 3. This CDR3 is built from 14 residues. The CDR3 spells CASSLLAGGHEQYF. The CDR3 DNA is TGCGCCAGCAGCCTACTAGCGGGGGGCCACGAGCAGTACTTC.

CDR3 sequence (DNA): TGTGCCAGCAGCCAAGGGGGCCAGCCCCAGCATTTT. Its translation: CASSQGGQPQHF. The rearrangement links TRBV7-9 to TRBJ1-5; 7 bases match TRBD1. The CDR3 contains 12 residues. Germline V gene lookup returns CDR1 SEHNR and CDR2 FQNEAQ (reference sequence). Germline trimming cut 5 bases from V and 7 bases from J; bases unmatched to any gene: 2.

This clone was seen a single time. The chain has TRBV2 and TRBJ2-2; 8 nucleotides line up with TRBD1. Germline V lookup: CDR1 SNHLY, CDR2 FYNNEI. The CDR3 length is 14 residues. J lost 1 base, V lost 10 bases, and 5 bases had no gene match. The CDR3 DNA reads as TGTGCCATTTCGGACAGGGTGAACACCGGGGAGCTGTTTTTT. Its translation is CAISDRVNTGELFF. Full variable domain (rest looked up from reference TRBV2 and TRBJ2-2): EPEVTQTPSHQVTQMGQEVILRCVPISNHLYFYWYRQILGQKVEFLVSFYNNEISEKSEIFDDQFSVERPDGSNFTLKIRSTKLEDSAMYFCAISDRVNTGELFFGEGSRLTVL.

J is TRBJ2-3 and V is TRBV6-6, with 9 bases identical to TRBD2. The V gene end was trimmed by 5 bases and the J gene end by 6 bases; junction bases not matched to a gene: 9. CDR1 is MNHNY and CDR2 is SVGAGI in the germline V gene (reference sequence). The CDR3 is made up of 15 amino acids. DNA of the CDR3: TGTGCCAGCAGTCGCTCGAGACTAGCGGACGATACGCAGTATTTT. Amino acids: CASSRSRLADDTQYF.

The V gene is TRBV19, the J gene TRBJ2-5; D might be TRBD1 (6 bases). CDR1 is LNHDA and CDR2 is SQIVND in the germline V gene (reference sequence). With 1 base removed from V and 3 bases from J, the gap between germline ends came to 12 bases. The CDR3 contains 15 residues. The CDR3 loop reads CASSIALSGEETQYF. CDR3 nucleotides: TGTGCCAGTAGTATAGCTCTCTCAGGGGAAGAGACCCAGTACTTC.

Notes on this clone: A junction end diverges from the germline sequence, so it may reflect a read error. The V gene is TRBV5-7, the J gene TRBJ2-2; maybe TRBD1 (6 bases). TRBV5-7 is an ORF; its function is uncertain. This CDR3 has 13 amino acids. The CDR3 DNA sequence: TGTGCCAGCAGCTCCTCAGGGGACCGGGGAGCTGTTTTT. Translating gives CASSSSGDRGAVF.

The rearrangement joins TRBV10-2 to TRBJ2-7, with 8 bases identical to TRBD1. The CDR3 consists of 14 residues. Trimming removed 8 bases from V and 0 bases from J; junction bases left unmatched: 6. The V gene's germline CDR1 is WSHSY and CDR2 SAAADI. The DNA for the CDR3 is TGCGCCAGCTCCGGGACAGGAGTCTCCTACGAGCAGTACTTC. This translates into CASSGTGVSYEQYF.